The 9 T cell receptor beta chains below all came from one sample that was sequenced in a study of blood T cells in healthy people across ages. A J-beta primer mix and a sample-barcoded 5' primer were used in a second PCR of roughly 6 to 11 cycles. TCRdb fed the 5' RACE reads into MiXCR, producing one record per CDR3 protein. The repertoire has hundreds of thousands of distinct CDR3 sequences, about half of them found once; the top ten carry 25% to 35%. The sample consisted of blood. These receptors were taken from a woman aged 55-75 years in good health.

A single count supports this clonotype. V and J are TRBV3-1 and TRBJ1-1; D not resolved. The CDR3 is 12 amino acids. Trimming pared 3 bases from V and 11 bases from J, leaving 13 bases between. CDR1 and CDR2 from the germline V gene are LGHDT and YNNKEL (reference sequence). CDR3 nucleotides: TGTGCCAGCAGCCAGGCTCCCGCTGTGGCTTTCTTT. Translation: CASSQAPAVAFF.

As to this clonotype: At one boundary the junction diverges from the germline segment, which might be a read error. The chain has TRBV10-3 and TRBJ2-5; D call uncertain. From germline, CDR1 is ENHRY and CDR2 SYGVKD. The CDR3 consists of 13 residues. CDR3 region: CATSERNQETQYF. CDR3 nucleotide sequence: TGTGCCACCAGTGAGCGAAACCAAGAGACCCAGTACTTC.

The chain is built from TRBV10-3 and TRBJ2-3; possibly TRBD1 or TRBD2 for D (5 bases each). Trimming pared 5 bases from V and 0 bases from J, leaving 9 bases between. Germline CDR1 and CDR2: ENHRY and SYGVKD. The length of the CDR3 is 14 residues. The CDR3 region is CAISPGRSTDTQYF. CDR3 sequence (DNA): TGTGCCATCAGTCCGGGACGAAGCACAGATACGCAGTATTTT.

A remark on this clonotype: A much larger clone is a single base away; this may be a read error. The V and J genes are TRBV14 and TRBJ2-7, with D perhaps matching TRBD2 (6 bases). The CDR3 extends over 14 amino acids. V lost 4 bases to trimming and J lost 6 bases, with 16 bases between them. CDR1 is SGHDN and CDR2 is FVKESK in the germline V gene. CDR3: CASSLGRGFSEQYF. The CDR3 DNA is TGTGCCAGCAGCCTGGGACGGGGGTTCAGCGAGCAGTACTTC.

The chain couples TRBV28 to TRBJ2-1; a weak D match, TRBD2 (6 bases). Germline CDR1 is MDHEN and CDR2 is SYDVKM. This CDR3 contains 13 residues. V was pared by 10 bases and J by 7 bases, with 17 bases between. The CDR3, as DNA: TGTGCCACACGGGAGCCAACGCGGAATGAGCAGTTCTTC. This gives the protein CATREPTRNEQFF. Variable domain in full (rest from reference TRBV28 and TRBJ2-1): DVKVTQSSRYLVKRTGEKVFLECVQDMDHENMFWYRQDPGLGLRLIYFSYDVKMKEKGDIPEGYSVSREKKERFSLILESASTNQTSMYLCATREPTRNEQFFGPGTRLTVL.

Points on this clonotype: Mismatch with germline at one junction end may stem from a read error. The V gene is TRBV7-2, the J gene TRBJ1-2; TRBD1 matches at 8 bases. The CDR3 sequence is 16 residues long. In germline, CDR1 is SGHTA, CDR2 FQGNSA. This CDR3 is CAGSYYRAGGAGGYTF. The CDR3 coding sequence is TGTGCCGGCAGCTATTACCGAGCAGGGGGCGCGGGTGGCTACACCTTC.

The table lists this clonotype with a few counts. The V gene is TRBV20-1, the J gene TRBJ2-3; D tentatively fits TRBD1 or TRBD2 (5 bases each). Trimming removed 0 bases from V and 1 base from J, with 5 bases in between. This CDR3 comprises 13 residues. The germline V gene encodes CDR1 DFQATT and CDR2 SNEGSKA (reference sequence). The CDR3 nucleotides read TGCAGTGCTAGAGAGGGGGGCACAGATACGCAGTATTTT. Its translation is CSAREGGTDTQYF.

V gene TRBV6-5 combines with J gene TRBJ2-7, with TRBD2 identical over 8 bases. The CDR3 spans 13 residues. Trimming took 9 bases from V and 4 from J; bases not matched to a gene: 8. Germline V gene data show CDR1 as MNHEY and CDR2 as SVGAGI. CDR3 sequence: CARMFREGYEQYF. CDR3 coding DNA: TGTGCCAGAATGTTCCGGGAGGGTTACGAGCAGTACTTC.

The table lists this clonotype with a few counts. V is TRBV27 and J is TRBJ1-2; 7 bases are shared with TRBD1. The CDR3 is made up of 15 amino acids. Germline assignment: CDR1 MNHEY and CDR2 SMNVEV (reference sequence). J gave up 8 bases and V 6 bases, and 15 bases lay outside the gene matches. The chain's CDR3 is CASRLNTGATSGYTF. The CDR3 DNA follows: TGTGCCAGCAGACTGAATACAGGGGCTACCTCCGGCTACACCTTC.